This record looks at one TCR beta chain sequence and its context. This receptor's antigen is unknown. No much larger clonotype is one base removed from it; base qualities were not supplied. This entry is derived from a study of PD-1 blockade in classical Hodgkin lymphoma (TCRdb year 2020). Describing the broader study: Nivolumab dosing was 3 mg/kg intravenously every 2 weeks, continuing until either disease progression or unacceptable toxicity. To define a peripheral blood immune signature of response to PD-1 blockade in classical Hodgkin lymphoma, the study combined TCR beta sequencing with CyTOF. Overall study results and their limits: Baseline diversity similar to that of newly diagnosed patients was observed in trial patients achieving complete response, whereas significantly lower diversity was observed in partial responders and progressors. The study was limited to a single clinical trial cohort, and causes of repertoire differences, possibly disease activity or prior therapy, remained undefined. Diversity was lower in patients who began nivolumab less than 1 year after ASCT, so these patients were left out of later analyses to avoid confounding by immune reconstitution. A significant rise by C4D1 was seen in CD4+ but not CD8+ TCR diversity (p=0.0027 vs p=0.16), with the rise being most apparent in complete responders (p=0.02). Baseline TCR diversity was reported to be lower in newly diagnosed patients than in healthy donors and to be lower still in relapsed/refractory patients.

The Qiagen DNeasy kit was used to extract genomic DNA both from unsorted PBMCs and from the negatively selected CD4+ and CD8+ fractions. TCR beta CDR3 regions were subjected to amplification by immunoSEQ multiplex PCR with primers that anneal to V and J segments. A synthetic immune receptor repertoire was used to minimize amplification bias, and remaining bias was computationally removed after sequencing. Per the original workflow: Repertoire diversity was quantified as the Shannon entropy index using custom Python scripts. Unsorted, CD4+ and CD8+ repertoires were analyzed separately, except for combined analyses in which CD4+ and CD8+ sequences were merged in silico. Clonal expansion was defined as a frequency increase of at least 2-fold after treatment compared with C1D1, and clones undetected at baseline were assigned a pseudocount of 0.5. Clones with 0 or 1 copy at C1D1 were classified as singleton clones, and clones with 2 or more copies were classified as non-singleton clones. Clones expanded in unsorted samples were annotated as CD4+, CD8+ or unknown by matching protein sequences in sorted samples from the same patient. Wilcoxon tests on paired samples were used to test changes in diversity from C1D1 to C4D1. Held by TCRdb, this immuneACCESS table contains in-frame sequences only and omits some clones. Under half of the omission traces to an unresolved V gene where checked; the cause of the rest is unknown. V, J and clone size derive from that table, while D and trimming were established from the DNA sequence. Present in this sample are roughly 60,000 clones, more than 90% of which were seen just once. The ten top clones hold approximately 8% of the sample.

What this sample's time point label stands for: cycle 4 day 1 (C4D1), after less than 7 weeks of nivolumab. Every trial patient had relapsed after autologous stem cell transplantation, and cohorts A, B and C differed in prior brentuximab vedotin exposure. The trial cohort was composed of about 53 patients with relapsed/refractory classical Hodgkin lymphoma, for whom complete response, partial response or progressive disease was recorded as best overall response. Single-agent nivolumab was administered to trial patients in the multi-cohort phase II CheckMate 205 trial. Best overall response was determined by an independent review committee according to the 2007 International Working Group response criteria. PBMCs from the trial were collected at three points: immediately before nivolumab initiation (C1D1), and during therapy at cycle 2 day 1 and cycle 4 day 1. Peripheral blood was collected in 8 mL Vacutainer Cell Preparation Tubes, from which PBMCs were isolated by centrifugation and then cryopreserved.

The material sequenced was peripheral blood mononuclear cells (PBMCs), taken before the fourth cycle of nivolumab. The sequence was obtained from a human donor with classical Hodgkin lymphoma.

The nucleotide sequence is given as TGTGCCAGCAGCAGAGCCCCTGACAGCACTGAAGCTTTCTTT. This encodes CASSRAPDSTEAFF. The chain is made from TRBV6-4 and TRBJ1-1; perhaps TRBD1 is the D gene, with 5 bases matching. The CDR3, from cysteine to phenylalanine, totals 14 residues. Only the CDR3 portion is preserved as DNA: 42 bases, with reading frame beginning at the first base. V loses 6 bases, J loses 4 bases, and the germline ends lie 15 bases apart. For CDR1 and CDR2, the germline V gene lists MRHNA and SNTAGT.